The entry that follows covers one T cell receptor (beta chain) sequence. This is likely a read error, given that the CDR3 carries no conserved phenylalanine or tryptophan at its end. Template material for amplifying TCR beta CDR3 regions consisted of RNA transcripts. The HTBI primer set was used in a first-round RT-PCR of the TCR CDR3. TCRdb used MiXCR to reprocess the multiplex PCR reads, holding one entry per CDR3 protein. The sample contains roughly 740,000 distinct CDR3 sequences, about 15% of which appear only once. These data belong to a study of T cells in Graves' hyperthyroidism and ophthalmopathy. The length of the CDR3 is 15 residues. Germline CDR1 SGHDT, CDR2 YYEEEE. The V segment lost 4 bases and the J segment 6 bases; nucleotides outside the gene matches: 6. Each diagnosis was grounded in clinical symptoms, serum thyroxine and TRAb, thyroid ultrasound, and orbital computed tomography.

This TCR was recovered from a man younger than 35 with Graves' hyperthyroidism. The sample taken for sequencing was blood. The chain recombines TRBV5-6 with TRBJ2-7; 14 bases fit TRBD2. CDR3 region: CASSRGLAGVFEQYL. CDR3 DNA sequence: TGTGCCAGCAGCAGGGGACTAGCGGGAGTTTTCGAGCAGTACCTC.